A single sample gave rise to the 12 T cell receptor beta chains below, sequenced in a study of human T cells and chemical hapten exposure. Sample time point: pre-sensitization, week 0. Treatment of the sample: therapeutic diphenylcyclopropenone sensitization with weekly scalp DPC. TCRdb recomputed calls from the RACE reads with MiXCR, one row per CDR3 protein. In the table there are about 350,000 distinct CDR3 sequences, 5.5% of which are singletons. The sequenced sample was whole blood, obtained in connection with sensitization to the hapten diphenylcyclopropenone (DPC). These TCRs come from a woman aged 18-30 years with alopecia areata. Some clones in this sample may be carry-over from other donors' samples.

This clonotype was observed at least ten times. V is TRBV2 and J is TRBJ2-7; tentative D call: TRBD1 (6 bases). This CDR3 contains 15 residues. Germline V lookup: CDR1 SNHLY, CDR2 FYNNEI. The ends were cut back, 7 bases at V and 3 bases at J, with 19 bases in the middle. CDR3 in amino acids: CASILYRDTIYEQYF. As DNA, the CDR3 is TGTGCCAGCATTTTATACCGGGACACCATCTACGAGCAGTACTTC.

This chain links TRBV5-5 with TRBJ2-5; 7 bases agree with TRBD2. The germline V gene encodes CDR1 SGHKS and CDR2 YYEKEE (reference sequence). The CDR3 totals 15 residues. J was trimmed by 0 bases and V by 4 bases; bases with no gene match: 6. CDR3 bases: TGTGCCAGCAGCCCGGTCGGGGGGAACCAAGAGACCCAGTACTTC. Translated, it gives CASSPVGGNQETQYF.

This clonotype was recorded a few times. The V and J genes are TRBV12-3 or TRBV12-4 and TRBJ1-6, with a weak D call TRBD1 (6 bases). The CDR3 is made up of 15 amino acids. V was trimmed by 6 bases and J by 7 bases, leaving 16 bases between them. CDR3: CASRLMRGGNSPLHF. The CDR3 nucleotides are TGTGCCAGCAGGCTTATGAGGGGGGGCAATTCACCCCTCCACTTT.

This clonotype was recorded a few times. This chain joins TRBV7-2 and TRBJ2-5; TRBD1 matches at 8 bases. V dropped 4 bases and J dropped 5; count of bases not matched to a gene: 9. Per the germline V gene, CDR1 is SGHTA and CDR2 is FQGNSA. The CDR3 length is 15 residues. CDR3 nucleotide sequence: TGTGCCAGCAGCTCCCATCAGGGGGCGATGGAGACCCAGTACTTC. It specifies CASSSHQGAMETQYF.

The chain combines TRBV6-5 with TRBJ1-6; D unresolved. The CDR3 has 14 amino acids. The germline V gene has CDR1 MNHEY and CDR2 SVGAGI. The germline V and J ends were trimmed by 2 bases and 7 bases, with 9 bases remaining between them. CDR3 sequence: CASSYNPANSPLHF. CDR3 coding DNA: TGTGCCAGCAGTTACAACCCAGCAAATTCACCCCTCCACTTT.

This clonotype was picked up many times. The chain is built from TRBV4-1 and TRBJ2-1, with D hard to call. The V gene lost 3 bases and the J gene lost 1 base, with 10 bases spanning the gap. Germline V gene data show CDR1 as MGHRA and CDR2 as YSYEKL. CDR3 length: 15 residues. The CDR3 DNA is TGCGCCAGCAGCCAGGGTGATGGGTCCTACAATGAGCAGTTCTTC. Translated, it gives CASSQGDGSYNEQFF.

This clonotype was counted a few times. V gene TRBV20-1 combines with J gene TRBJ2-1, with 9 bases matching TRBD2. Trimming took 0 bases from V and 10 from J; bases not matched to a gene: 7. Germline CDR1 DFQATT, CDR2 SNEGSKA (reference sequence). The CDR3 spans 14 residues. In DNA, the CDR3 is TGCAGTGCTAGAGACCAAGGTCTAGCGGGGGAGCAGTTCTTC. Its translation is CSARDQGLAGEQFF.

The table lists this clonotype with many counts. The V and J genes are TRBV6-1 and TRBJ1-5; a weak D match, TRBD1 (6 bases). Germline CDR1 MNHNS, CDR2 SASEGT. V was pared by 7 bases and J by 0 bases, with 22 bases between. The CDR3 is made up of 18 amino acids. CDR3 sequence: CASKGVIAGGYSNQPQHF. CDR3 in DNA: TGTGCCAGCAAGGGTGTGATCGCCGGGGGCTATAGCAATCAGCCCCAGCATTTT.

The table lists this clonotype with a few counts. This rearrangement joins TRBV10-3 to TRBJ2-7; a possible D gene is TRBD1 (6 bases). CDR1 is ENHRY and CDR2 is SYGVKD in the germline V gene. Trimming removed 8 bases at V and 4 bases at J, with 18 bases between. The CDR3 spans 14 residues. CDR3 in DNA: TGTGCCATCGCACAGGGCGAGGGGGAATACGAGCAGTACTTC. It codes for CAIAQGEGEYEQYF.

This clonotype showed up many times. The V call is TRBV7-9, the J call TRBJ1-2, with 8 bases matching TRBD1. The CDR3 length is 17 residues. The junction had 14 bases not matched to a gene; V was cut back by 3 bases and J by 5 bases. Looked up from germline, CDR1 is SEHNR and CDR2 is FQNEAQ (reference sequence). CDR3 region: CASSFLGTGGTGYGYTF. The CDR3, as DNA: TGTGCCAGCAGCTTCCTGGGAACAGGGGGGACTGGGTATGGCTACACCTTC.

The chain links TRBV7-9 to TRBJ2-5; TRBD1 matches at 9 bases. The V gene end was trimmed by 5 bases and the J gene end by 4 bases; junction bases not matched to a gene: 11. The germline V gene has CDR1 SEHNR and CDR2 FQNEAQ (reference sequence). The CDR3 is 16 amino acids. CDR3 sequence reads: CASSTWGQGKGETQYF. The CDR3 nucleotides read TGTGCCAGCAGCACTTGGGGACAGGGCAAGGGAGAGACCCAGTACTTC.

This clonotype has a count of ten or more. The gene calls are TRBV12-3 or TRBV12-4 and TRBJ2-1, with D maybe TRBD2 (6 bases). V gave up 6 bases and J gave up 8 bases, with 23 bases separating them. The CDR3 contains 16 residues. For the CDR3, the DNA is TGTGCCAGCAGGGTTAGCAGGCGGGGTGAGGTCCATGAGCAGTTCTTC. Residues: CASRVSRRGEVHEQFF.